This TCR beta chain was identified during a study of T cell repertoires in cytomegalovirus infection. Study in general: Recently identified HLA-C-restricted and well-studied HLA-B-restricted CMV epitopes were used.

TCRdb re-called the reads with MiXCR, one entry per CDR3 protein. In the table there are a few hundred thousand distinct CDR3 sequences, almost 30% of which are singletons. Trimming took 0 bases from V and 4 from J; bases not matched to a gene: 6. Germline CDR1 is DFQATT and CDR2 is SNEGSKA (reference sequence). The CDR3 has 15 amino acids. This clonotype turned up a few times. Antigen: not known. The genes are TRBV20-1 and TRBJ2-7, with TRBD2 matching over 10 bases. This sequence was found in a human donor in good health (CMV status not recorded). Some clones in this sample may be carry-over from other donors' samples. The input for sequencing was cultured PBMCs, taken from culture after CMV antigen stimulation. The DNA of the CDR3 is TGCAGTGCTAGAGATCTTCTAGCGGGAGAATACGAGCAGTACTTC. As protein: CSARDLLAGEYEQYF.